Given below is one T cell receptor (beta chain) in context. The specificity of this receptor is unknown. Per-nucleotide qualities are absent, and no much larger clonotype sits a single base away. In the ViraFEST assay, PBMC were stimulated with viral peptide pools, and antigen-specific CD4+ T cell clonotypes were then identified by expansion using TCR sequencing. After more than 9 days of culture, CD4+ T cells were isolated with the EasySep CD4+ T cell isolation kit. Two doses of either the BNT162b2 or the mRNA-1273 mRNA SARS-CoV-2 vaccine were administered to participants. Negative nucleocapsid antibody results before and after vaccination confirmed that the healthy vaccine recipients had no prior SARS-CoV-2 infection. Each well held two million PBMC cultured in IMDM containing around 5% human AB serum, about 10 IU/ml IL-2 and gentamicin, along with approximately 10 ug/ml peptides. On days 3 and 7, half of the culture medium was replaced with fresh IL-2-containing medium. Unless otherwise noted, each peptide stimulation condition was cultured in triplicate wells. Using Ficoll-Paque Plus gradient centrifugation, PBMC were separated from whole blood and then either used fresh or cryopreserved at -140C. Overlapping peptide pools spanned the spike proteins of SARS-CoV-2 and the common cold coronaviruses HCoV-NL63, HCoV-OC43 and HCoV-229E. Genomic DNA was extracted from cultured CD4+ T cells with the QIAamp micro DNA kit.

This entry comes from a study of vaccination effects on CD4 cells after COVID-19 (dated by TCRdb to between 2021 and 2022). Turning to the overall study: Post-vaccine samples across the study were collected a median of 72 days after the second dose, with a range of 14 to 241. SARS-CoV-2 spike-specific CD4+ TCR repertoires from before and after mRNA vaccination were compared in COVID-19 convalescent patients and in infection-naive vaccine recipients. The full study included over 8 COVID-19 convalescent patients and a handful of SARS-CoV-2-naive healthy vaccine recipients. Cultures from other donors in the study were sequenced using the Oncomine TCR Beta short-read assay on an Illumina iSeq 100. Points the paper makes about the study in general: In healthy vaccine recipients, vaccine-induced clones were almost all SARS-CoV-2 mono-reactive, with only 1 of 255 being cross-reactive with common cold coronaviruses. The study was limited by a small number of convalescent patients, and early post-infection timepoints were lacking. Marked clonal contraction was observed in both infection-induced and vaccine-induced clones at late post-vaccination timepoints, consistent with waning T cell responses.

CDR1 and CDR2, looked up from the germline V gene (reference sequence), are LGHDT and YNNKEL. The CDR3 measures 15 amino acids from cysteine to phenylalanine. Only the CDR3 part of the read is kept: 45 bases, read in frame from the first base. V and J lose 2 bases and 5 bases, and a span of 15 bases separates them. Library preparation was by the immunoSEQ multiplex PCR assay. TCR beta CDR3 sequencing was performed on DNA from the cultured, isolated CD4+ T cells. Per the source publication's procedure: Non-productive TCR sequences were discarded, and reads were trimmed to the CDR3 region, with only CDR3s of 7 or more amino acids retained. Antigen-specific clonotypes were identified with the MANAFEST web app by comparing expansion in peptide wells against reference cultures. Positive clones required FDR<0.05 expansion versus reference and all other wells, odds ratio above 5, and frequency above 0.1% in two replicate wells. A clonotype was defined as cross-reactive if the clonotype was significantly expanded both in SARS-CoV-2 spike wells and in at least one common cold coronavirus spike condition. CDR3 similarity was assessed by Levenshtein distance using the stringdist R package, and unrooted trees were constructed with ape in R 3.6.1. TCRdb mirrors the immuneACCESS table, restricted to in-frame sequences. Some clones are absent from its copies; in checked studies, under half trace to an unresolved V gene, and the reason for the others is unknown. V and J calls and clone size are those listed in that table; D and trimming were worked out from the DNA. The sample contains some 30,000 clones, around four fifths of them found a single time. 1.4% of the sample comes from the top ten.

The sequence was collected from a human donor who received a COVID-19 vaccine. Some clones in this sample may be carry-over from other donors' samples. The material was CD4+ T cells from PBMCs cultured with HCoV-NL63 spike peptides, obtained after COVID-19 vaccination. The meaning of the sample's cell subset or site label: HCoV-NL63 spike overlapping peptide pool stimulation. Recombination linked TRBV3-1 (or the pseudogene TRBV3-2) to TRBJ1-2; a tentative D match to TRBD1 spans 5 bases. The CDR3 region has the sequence CASSQPGGGSYGYTF. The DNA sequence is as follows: TGTGCCAGCAGCCAACCGGGGGGGGGAAGTTATGGCTACACCTTC.